The T cell receptor beta chain described here comes from a study of shared clonotypes between healthy human individuals. Study results and caveats: Estimated richness was generally greater in naive than memory subsets. Clonotype sharing across several donors was observed for 4.5% to 6.5% of naive CD4 clonotypes.

A remark on this clone: Its antigen is not identified.

The CDR3 is 15 amino acids. Germline V gives CDR1 MNHEY, CDR2 SMNVEV (reference sequence). The V end lost 2 bases, the J end lost 0 bases, and 8 bases lay between the germline ends. The repertoire was sequenced with immunoSEQ multiplex PCR; TCRdb's copy has only in-frame clones and lacks some. The sample has roughly 570,000 clones; 95% to 98% are singletons. Terminally differentiated effector memory CD45RA+ cells were left out of the naive CD8 fraction, which was CD45RO-negative and positively selected for CCR7. The sequencing input was naive CD8+ T cells sorted from blood. The clonotype comes from a man aged 30 to 39 in good health. The rearrangement links TRBV27 to TRBJ1-3; D is uncertain. The CDR3, as DNA: TGTGCCAGCAGTTTACGAAGGAGCTCTGGAAACACCATATATTTT. This codes for CASSLRRSSGNTIYF.